One and the same sample provided the 27 T cell receptor beta chains below, sequenced in a study of T cells after posttransplantation cyclophosphamide (dated by TCRdb to about 2016). In light of the paper, this sample's treatment or condition label describes: high-dose cyclophosphamide on days +3 and +4 as single-agent GVHD prophylaxis. Busulfan and fludarabine conditioning, a related or unrelated marrow graft, and cyclophosphamide on days +3 and +4 were given to PTCy patients. Receptor libraries were prepared by the immunoSEQ multiplex PCR assay. TCRdb stores this immuneACCESS table with in-frame sequences only. Part of the clones is absent; in the studies checked, under half of the shortfall reflects unresolved V genes, and no reason is known for the rest. This sample lists more than 10,000 clones; around four fifths were detected once. The ten largest clones represent approximately 15% of the sample.

This sample comprised PBMCs, obtained more than 1,700 days after allogeneic stem cell transplant with posttransplant cyclophosphamide. All receptors come from a female patient aged 45-60 years who received an allogeneic stem cell transplant from a related donor, was CMV-positive, and had no GVHD. After a transplant, the graft donor may have provided part of the T cells.

V is TRBV27 and J is TRBJ1-1, with D uncertain. Germline V CDR1 and CDR2: MNHEY, SMNVEV (reference sequence). This CDR3 comprises 12 residues. The germline V and J ends were trimmed by 6 bases and 5 bases, with 10 bases remaining between them. Here the CDR3 reads CASRAGETEAFF. CDR3 nucleotides: TGTGCCAGCAGGGCCGGGGAGACTGAAGCTTTCTTT.

The J gene is TRBJ2-3, the V gene TRBV9; TRBD2 matches at 8 bases. The CDR3 contains 18 residues. Trimming at V came to 0 bases and at J to 1 base, leaving 10 bases not matched to a gene. The germline V gene encodes CDR1 SGDLS and CDR2 YYNGEE. CDR3 in amino acids: CASSVAPRGGRGTDTQYF. In DNA form, the CDR3 reads TGTGCCAGCAGCGTAGCCCCCCGCGGGGGGCGCGGCACAGATACGCAGTATTTT.

The V call is TRBV5-6, the J call TRBJ2-3, with 7 positions matching TRBD2. This CDR3 is 15 amino acids long. Unmatched junction bases numbered 9, after V lost 0 bases and J lost 8 bases. In germline, CDR1 is SGHDT, CDR2 YYEEEE. CDR3 amino acids: CASSLAGQRGVTQYF. CDR3 bases: TGTGCCAGCAGCTTGGCGGGGCAGCGGGGAGTTACGCAGTATTTT. The whole variable domain, filled in from reference TRBV5-6 and TRBJ2-3, reads DAGVTQSPTHLIKTRGQQVTLRCSPKSGHDTVSWYQQALGQGPQFIFQYYEEEERQRGNFPDRFSGHQFPNYSSELNVNALLLGDSALYLCASSLAGQRGVTQYFGPGTRLTVL.

This clone was observed a single time. The rearrangement joins TRBV2 to TRBJ2-2; the match to TRBD2 covers 7 bases. The CDR3 is 15 residues long. The V gene's germline CDR1 is SNHLY and CDR2 FYNNEI. V was clipped by 6 bases and J by 10 bases; unmatched bases: 14. CDR3 amino acids: CASSPRLAAMVELFF. CDR3 coding DNA: TGTGCCAGCAGCCCGAGACTAGCTGCTATGGTGGAGCTGTTTTTT.

This rearrangement joins TRBV4-2 to TRBJ2-1, with 7 bases fitting TRBD1. V lost 4 bases to trimming and J lost 1 base; unmatched junction nucleotides: 7. There are 16 residues in the CDR3. The germline gives CDR1 LGHNA, CDR2 YNFKEQ. In nucleotides, the CDR3 is TGTGCCAGCAGCCGAACCGAGGGGGCATCCTACAATGAGCAGTTCTTC. This encodes CASSRTEGASYNEQFF.

The V and J genes are TRBV6-1 and TRBJ1-1, with 9 bases aligning to TRBD1. Germline trimming cut 4 bases from V and 3 bases from J; bases unmatched to any gene: 3. The CDR3 has 14 residues. The germline V gene encodes CDR1 MNHNS and CDR2 SASEGT. The CDR3 reads CASSVRTGDTEAFF. The DNA for the CDR3 is TGTGCCAGCAGTGTAAGGACAGGGGACACTGAAGCTTTCTTT.

This clone has a handful of counts. The chain links TRBV6-5 to TRBJ1-5, with 7 bases that match TRBD1. CDR3 length: 14 residues. The V gene end was trimmed by 6 bases and the J gene end by 4 bases; junction bases not matched to a gene: 6. Germline assignment: CDR1 MNHEY and CDR2 SVGAGI. CDR3 protein: CASRRGTANQPQHF. The CDR3 bases are TGTGCCAGCAGACGCGGGACAGCGAATCAGCCCCAGCATTTT.

This clone was counted a single time. This chain joins TRBV19 and TRBJ2-7; the D gene is possibly TRBD2 (5 bases). This CDR3 region has 12 residues. Germline CDR1 reads LNHDA; CDR2 reads SQIVND (reference sequence). Trimming stripped 9 bases from V and 2 bases from J, with 11 bases between. This CDR3 is CASGLGTYEQYF. The CDR3 nucleotides are TGTGCCAGCGGACTTGGTACCTACGAGCAGTACTTC. The full variable domain, its missing parts supplied by reference TRBV19 and TRBJ2-7, is DGGITQSPKYLFRKEGQNVTLSCEQNLNHDAMYWYRQDPGQGLRLIYYSQIVNDFQKGDIAEGYSVSREKKESFPLTVTSAQKNPTAFYLCASGLGTYEQYFGPGTRLTVT.

The V and J genes are TRBV9 and TRBJ2-7; possibly TRBD1 for D (5 bases). Germline assignment: CDR1 SGDLS and CDR2 YYNGEE. There are 14 residues in the CDR3. V lost 0 bases, J lost 1 base, and 8 bases lay in between. DNA for the CDR3: TGTGCCAGCAGCGTAGTACAGGTATCCTACGAGCAGTACTTC. This sequence encodes CASSVVQVSYEQYF.

This chain links TRBV6-6 with TRBJ2-1, with 7 bases identical to TRBD1. The CDR3 is made up of 15 amino acids. Per germline, CDR1 MNHNY and CDR2 SVGAGI (reference sequence). Trimming removed 5 bases from V and 7 bases from J; junction bases left unmatched: 11. As DNA, the CDR3 is TGTGCCAGCAGTAACACAGGGGTTCGTAGGAATGAGCAGTTCTTC. The encoded protein is CASSNTGVRRNEQFF.

This clone was detected once. The chain carries TRBV12-2 and TRBJ1-5. TRBV12-2 is deemed a pseudogene. The CDR3 runs 13 residues. This CDR3 is CASRLRDNQPQHF. The CDR3 bases are TGTGCAAGTCGCTTACGAGACAATCAGCCCCAGCATTTT.

V gene TRBV30 combines with J gene TRBJ2-3, with 12 nucleotides matching TRBD2. This CDR3 has 17 residues. The J segment lost 1 base and the V segment lost 2 bases, leaving 7 bases of the junction unmatched. Germline V CDR1 and CDR2: GTSNPN, SVGIG (reference sequence). The CDR3 reads CAWSPIRTSGGTDTQYF. The CDR3 nucleotides read TGTGCCTGGAGTCCGATCCGGACTAGCGGGGGCACAGATACGCAGTATTTT.

The CDR3 DNA reads TGCGCCAGCAGTGATCCCTCGGCAGCGGGAGGAACAGATACGCAGTATTTT. Translation gives CASSDPSAAGGTDTQYF. The chain employs TRBV10-1 and TRBJ2-3; 9 bases align to TRBD2. The CDR3 runs 17 residues. Looked up from germline, CDR1 is WNHNN and CDR2 is SYGVQD (reference sequence). V shed 3 bases, J shed 3 bases, and the junction held 10 bases outside the gene matches.

The rearrangement uses TRBV19 and TRBJ2-1, with 7 bases identical to TRBD2. From germline, CDR1 is LNHDA and CDR2 SQIVND (reference sequence). The CDR3 consists of 17 residues. With V trimmed by 5 bases and J by 3 bases, 13 bases remained unmatched. The CDR3 region has the DNA TGTGCCAGTAGTCCCCGGGTGGCGGGAGTTGGCTACAATGAGCAGTTCTTC. Protein: CASSPRVAGVGYNEQFF.

This clone is labeled as medium-sized. The genes are TRBV7-9 and TRBJ1-1; D gene uncertain. The ends were cut back, 5 bases at V and 4 bases at J, with 11 bases in the middle. CDR1 is SEHNR and CDR2 is FQNEAQ in the germline V gene (reference sequence). The CDR3 is 13 residues long. The CDR3 protein is CASSPTGSTEAFF. The CDR3 nucleotides are TGTGCCAGCAGCCCTACTGGTTCCACTGAAGCTTTCTTT. Using reference TRBV7-9 and TRBJ1-1 for the parts outside the CDR3, the full variable domain is DTGVSQNPRHKITKRGQNVTFRCDPISEHNRLYWYRQTLGQGPEFLTYFQNEAQLEKSRLLSDRFSAERPKGSFSTLEIQRTEQGDSAMYLCASSPTGSTEAFFGQGTRLTVV.

The chain links TRBV5-4 to TRBJ1-2; 9 nucleotides line up with TRBD1. V gave up 3 bases and J gave up 3 bases; unmatched junction bases: 12. Germline CDR1 SGHNT, CDR2 YYREEE (reference sequence). The CDR3 covers 17 residues. The chain's CDR3 is CASSSVSTGGSYYGYTF. The CDR3 DNA sequence: TGTGCCAGCAGCTCCGTTTCAACAGGGGGCAGTTACTATGGCTACACCTTC.

V gene TRBV7-2 combines with J gene TRBJ2-1; 7 nucleotides align to TRBD2. There are 18 residues in the CDR3. Trimming took 5 bases from V and 8 from J; bases not matched to a gene: 21. Germline V CDR1 and CDR2: SGHTA, FQGNSA. CDR3 coding DNA: TGTGCCAGCAGCCCCTACTACCATCAAGCGGGAACTTCCTATGAGCAGTTCTTC. Translation gives CASSPYYHQAGTSYEQFF.

The V call is TRBV7-9, the J call TRBJ2-1, with 12 bases aligning to TRBD2. This CDR3 contains 15 residues. Trimming cost V 7 bases and J 4 bases; bases outside gene matches: 5. Germline CDR1 is SEHNR and CDR2 is FQNEAQ (reference sequence). CDR3 sequence (DNA): TGTGCCAGCACCCCGGGACTAGCGGGTTACAATGAGCAGTTCTTC. This encodes CASTPGLAGYNEQFF.

The V and J genes are TRBV7-2 and TRBJ2-5; TRBD1 is a possible D gene (6 bases). The ends were cut back, 1 base at V and 7 bases at J, with 16 bases in the middle. Per the germline V gene, CDR1 is SGHTA and CDR2 is FQGNSA. This CDR3 comprises 15 residues. CDR3 loop: CASSLVLGTRATQYF. CDR3 bases: TGTGCCAGCAGCTTAGTGCTAGGGACAAGGGCGACCCAGTACTTC. Full variable domain (missing parts from reference TRBV7-2 and TRBJ2-5): GAGVSQSPSNKVTEKGKDVELRCDPISGHTALYWYRQSLGQGLEFLIYFQGNSAPDKSGLPSDRFSAERTGGSVSTLTIQRTQQEDSAVYLCASSLVLGTRATQYFGPGTRLLVL.

The rearrangement uses TRBV5-6 and TRBJ1-1, with 10 bases matching TRBD1. The germline V gene encodes CDR1 SGHDT and CDR2 YYEEEE. This CDR3 is 14 amino acids long. J lost 4 bases, V lost 5 bases, and 5 bases had no gene match. The CDR3 bases are TGTGCCAGCAGGCCGGGACAGGGGTTCACTGAAGCTTTCTTT. Its protein product is CASRPGQGFTEAFF.

This clone was counted a single time. V is TRBV15 and J is TRBJ1-2; D unclear. Between the trimmed V and J ends, which lost 0 bases and 6 bases, there was a span of 5 bases. The CDR3 covers 12 residues. From germline, CDR1 is LNHNV and CDR2 YYDKDF (reference sequence). The CDR3 spells CATSREEDGYTF. The CDR3 DNA reads as TGTGCCACCAGCAGAGAAGAGGATGGCTACACCTTC.

The chain combines TRBV25-1 with TRBJ2-7; no reliable D call. This CDR3 has 11 amino acids. V was clipped by 6 bases and J by 3 bases, with 6 bases between them. Per the germline V gene, CDR1 is MGHDK and CDR2 is SYGVNS. The CDR3 DNA reads TGTGCCAGCAGACTCATCTACGAGCAGTACTTC. Amino acid sequence: CASRLIYEQYF.

J is TRBJ1-1 and V is TRBV7-3; maybe TRBD1 (6 bases). The V end lost 2 bases, the J end lost 3 bases, and 10 bases lay between the germline ends. The CDR3 is 14 amino acids. Per the germline V gene, CDR1 is SGHTA and CDR2 is FQGTGA. The CDR3 loop is CASSLGGAYTEAFF. CDR3 nucleotides: TGTGCCAGCAGCTTAGGGGGCGCGTACACTGAAGCTTTCTTT.

CDR3 sequence (DNA): TGCGCCAGCAGCTTAGGACAGAGAGACAATGAGCAGTTCTTC. Its protein product is CASSLGQRDNEQFF. The chain recombines TRBV5-1 with TRBJ2-1; a possible D gene is TRBD1 (6 bases). In germline, CDR1 is SGHRS, CDR2 YFSETQ. Deletions cut 2 bases from V and 5 bases from J, with 11 bases between. CDR3 length equals 14 residues.

The rearrangement links TRBV5-4 to TRBJ2-3; a weak D match, TRBD2 (5 bases). V dropped 2 bases and J dropped 1 base, with 8 bases sitting between them. The CDR3 is made up of 14 amino acids. Germline V gene lookup returns CDR1 SGHNT and CDR2 YYREEE (reference sequence). The CDR3 DNA reads as TGTGCCAGCAGCTTTAAAGCGGGCACAGATACGCAGTATTTT. This codes for CASSFKAGTDTQYF. The entire variable domain, with the rest obtained from reference TRBV5-4 and TRBJ2-3, is as follows: ETGVTQSPTHLIKTRGQQVTLRCSSQSGHNTVSWYQQALGQGPQFIFQYYREEENGRGNFPPRFSGLQFPNYSSELNVNALELDDSALYLCASSFKAGTDTQYFGPGTRLTVL.

The V and J genes are TRBV5-1 and TRBJ1-2; 7 bases align to TRBD1. Germline lookup yields CDR1 SGHRS and CDR2 YFSETQ. The length of the CDR3 is 16 residues. J lost 0 bases, V lost 4 bases, and 9 bases had no gene match. The DNA for the CDR3 is TGCGCCAGCAGCAGGATGTCCGGGACAGCTAACTATGGCTACACCTTC. It encodes CASSRMSGTANYGYTF.

The chain employs TRBV11-1 and TRBJ2-5, with a possible D match to TRBD1 (6 bases). From germline, CDR1 is SGHAT and CDR2 FQDESV (reference sequence). The CDR3 length is 15 residues. The V end was cut by 5 bases, the J end by 0 bases, with 13 bases between. CDR3 amino acids: CASSKRGHYQETQYF. In DNA, the CDR3 is TGTGCCAGCAGCAAGAGGGGACACTACCAAGAGACCCAGTACTTC. The full variable domain, with the rest looked up from reference TRBV11-1 and TRBJ2-5, is EAEVAQSPRYKITEKSQAVAFWCDPISGHATLYWYRQILGQGPELLVQFQDESVVDDSQLPKDRFSAERLKGVDSTLKIQPAELGDSAMYLCASSKRGHYQETQYFGPGTRLLVL.